Following are 29 T cell receptor beta chains from one sample sequenced in a study of blood T cell repertoires in COVID-19. Clones were read by immunoSEQ multiplex PCR, and TCRdb kept only the in-frame ones, dropping some. The sample carries hundreds of thousands of clones, approximately 90% recorded once. Sample: PBMCs or T cells enriched from blood (not recorded which). These receptors originate from a woman between 40 and 55 years old who had recovered from COVID-19.

CDR3 sequence (DNA): TGTGCCTGTATATTGGGGAGTCTCTCCTACGAGCAGTACTTC. The encoded protein is CACILGSLSYEQYF. This sequence joins TRBV30 and TRBJ2-7; possibly TRBD2 for D (5 bases). Germline V gene lookup returns CDR1 GTSNPN and CDR2 SVGIG (reference sequence). V was cut by 6 bases and J by 0 bases, with 15 bases left in between. This CDR3 spans 14 amino acids.

This chain links TRBV5-6 with TRBJ1-5; TRBD1 matches at 10 bases. The CDR3 is made up of 15 amino acids. CDR1 is SGHDT, CDR2 YYEEEE, per germline. Losses at the gene ends were 4 bases for V and 5 bases for J; bases not matched to a gene: 6. Here the CDR3 DNA reads TGTGCCAGCAGCCCACGCGGGACAGGGGATCAGCCCCAGCATTTT. It translates to CASSPRGTGDQPQHF.

J is TRBJ2-1 and V is TRBV6-2 or TRBV6-3, with D perhaps matching TRBD2 (5 bases). CDR1 is MNHEY, CDR2 SVGEGT, per germline. The V end lost 5 bases, the J end lost 7 bases, and 18 bases lay between the germline ends. This CDR3 has 15 residues. Written as DNA, the CDR3 is TGTGCCAGCAGTGCCACTAGTCTGGGGTCGAATGAGCAGTTCTTC. Its translation is CASSATSLGSNEQFF.

The rearrangement uses TRBV29-1 and TRBJ2-3; 7 nucleotides agree with TRBD2. Germline V gene lookup returns CDR1 SQVTM and CDR2 ANQGSEA. The CDR3 totals 13 residues. J gave up 0 bases and V 7 bases, and 4 bases lay outside the gene matches. CDR3 bases: TGCAGCGGTAGCGGGCCCAGCACAGATACGCAGTATTTT. Its translation: CSGSGPSTDTQYF.

This chain links TRBV15 with TRBJ2-7; the match to TRBD1 covers 10 bases. Germline V lookup: CDR1 LNHNV, CDR2 YYDKDF (reference sequence). With 3 bases clipped from V and 6 bases from J, the junction kept 11 bases outside the gene matches. The length of the CDR3 is 16 residues. CDR3 loop: CATSRGDAGTGVEQYF. In DNA, the CDR3 is TGTGCCACCAGCAGGGGAGATGCCGGGACAGGGGTCGAGCAGTACTTC.

V gene TRBV27 combines with J gene TRBJ2-1; 9 bases fit TRBD1. CDR3 length: 16 amino acids. Germline assignment: CDR1 MNHEY and CDR2 SMNVEV (reference sequence). The ends lost 2 bases at V and 4 bases at J; junction bases unmatched: 6. CDR3 residues: CASSLQDRGDYNEQFF. CDR3 bases: TGTGCCAGCAGTTTACAGGACAGGGGCGATTACAATGAGCAGTTCTTC.

This chain connects TRBV6-5 to TRBJ1-3; possible D gene TRBD1, 6 bases. V lost 6 bases and J lost 3, with 12 bases in between. This CDR3 region has 14 residues. Per the germline V gene, CDR1 is MNHEY and CDR2 is SVGAGI. The CDR3 loop reads CASRPGVGGNTIYF. The CDR3 DNA is TGTGCCAGCAGACCAGGGGTGGGTGGAAACACCATATATTTT.

The chain employs TRBV30 and TRBJ1-2, with TRBD1 identical over 8 bases. The trim removed 7 bases at V and 3 bases at J, leaving 10 bases unmatched. The CDR3 extends over 14 amino acids. The V gene's germline CDR1 is GTSNPN and CDR2 SVGIG (reference sequence). The DNA for the CDR3 is TGTGCCTACCCCGGACAGGGTGGCCACTATGGCTACACCTTC. Its translation: CAYPGQGGHYGYTF.

The rearrangement uses TRBV7-3 and TRBJ2-3, with D possibly matching TRBD1 (6 bases). The V gene lost 1 base and the J gene lost 1 base, with 6 bases spanning the gap. The germline V gene has CDR1 SGHTA and CDR2 FQGTGA. The CDR3 totals 14 residues. This chain's CDR3 is CASSLKGGTDTQYF. CDR3 nucleotide sequence: TGTGCCAGCAGCTTAAAGGGGGGCACAGATACGCAGTATTTT.

The J gene is TRBJ1-6, the V gene TRBV9, with 10 bases matching TRBD1. Germline V gives CDR1 SGDLS, CDR2 YYNGEE. V gave up 3 bases and J gave up 5 bases; unmatched junction bases: 8. This CDR3 is built from 17 residues. This CDR3 is CASSGDPGTGDNSPLHF. The CDR3 DNA is TGTGCCAGCAGCGGGGACCCCGGGACAGGGGATAATTCACCCCTCCACTTT.

The rearrangement uses TRBV21-1 and TRBJ1-3; the table's D call, TRBD1, was not checked against the DNA. TRBV21-1 is flagged as a pseudogene. The CDR3 runs to 16 residues. The CDR3 here is CASSTQGFQSGNTIYF. The CDR3 nucleotides read TGTGCCAGCAGCACTCAGGGGTTCCAATCTGGAAACACCATATATTTT.

As for this clone: Other DNA variants within this sample encode the same CDR3. This chain connects TRBV27 to TRBJ2-7; the match to TRBD1 covers 10 bases. V was clipped by 8 bases and J by 3 bases; unmatched bases: 7. In germline, CDR1 is MNHEY, CDR2 SMNVEV (reference sequence). The CDR3 runs 14 residues. CDR3 coding DNA: TGTGCCAGCGGGTCCCGGGACAGGGGCTACGAGCAGTACTTC. Translation: CASGSRDRGYEQYF.

V usage is TRBV24-1 and J usage is TRBJ1-2, with D possibly being TRBD1 (6 bases). CDR1 and CDR2 (germline): KGHDR, SFDVKD. Between the trimmed V and J ends, which lost 4 bases and 2 bases, there was a span of 13 bases. This CDR3 spans 15 amino acids. The CDR3 loop is CATSDPRTGNYGYTF. DNA of the CDR3: TGTGCCACCAGTGACCCCCGTACAGGGAACTATGGCTACACCTTC.

V gene TRBV20-1 combines with J gene TRBJ1-4, with 8 positions matching TRBD1. This CDR3 has 11 amino acids. The V segment lost 5 bases and the J segment 13 bases; nucleotides outside the gene matches: 6. Germline loops: CDR1 DFQATT, CDR2 SNEGSKA (reference sequence). CDR3 nucleotide sequence: TGCAGTGCTTACAGGGGGACAGGACTGTTTTTT. As protein: CSAYRGTGLFF.

V is TRBV9 and J is TRBJ2-7; TRBD2 agrees at 7 bases. CDR1 and CDR2 (germline): SGDLS, YYNGEE. Trimming at V came to 4 bases and at J to 0 bases, leaving 4 bases not matched to a gene. The CDR3 length is 14 residues. In DNA, the CDR3 is TGTGCCAGCAGCCCCGGCGGGGGCTCCTACGAGCAGTACTTC. Its protein product is CASSPGGGSYEQYF. Filled out from reference TRBV9 and TRBJ2-7, the complete variable domain reads DSGVTQTPKHLITATGQRVTLRCSPRSGDLSVYWYQQSLDQGLQFLIQYYNGEERAKGNILERFSAQQFPDLHSELNLSSLELGDSALYFCASSPGGGSYEQYFGPGTRLTVT.

As for this clone: Other nucleotide sequences in the sample specify the same CDR3. The V gene is TRBV3-1 (or the pseudogene TRBV3-2), the J gene TRBJ2-7; 8 nucleotides line up with TRBD1. The trim removed 3 bases at V and 4 bases at J, leaving 2 bases unmatched. Germline CDR1 is LGHDT and CDR2 is YNNKEL (reference sequence). The length of the CDR3 is 13 residues. In DNA form, the CDR3 reads TGTGCCAGCAGCCATGGACAGGGTTACGAGCAGTACTTC. Its protein product is CASSHGQGYEQYF.

V gene TRBV7-3 combines with J gene TRBJ2-5; D unclear. Between the trimmed V and J ends, which lost 2 bases and 5 bases, there was a span of 15 bases. Germline loops: CDR1 SGHTA, CDR2 FQGTGA. This CDR3 has 15 residues. The CDR3 is CASSLDPSRRETQYF. The CDR3 nucleotides are TGTGCCAGCAGCTTAGATCCTTCGCGGCGGGAGACCCAGTACTTC.

This chain's CDR3 is CASSKASGAPNTGELFF. CDR3 in DNA: TGTGCCAGCAGCAAGGCTAGCGGGGCTCCGAACACCGGGGAGCTGTTTTTT. V gene TRBV7-6 combines with J gene TRBJ2-2; 9 nucleotides agree with TRBD2. The CDR3 is made up of 17 amino acids. V trimming: 5 bases; J trimming: 0 bases; junction bases outside the gene matches: 7. Germline CDR1 and CDR2: SGHVS and FNYEAQ.

This chain's CDR3 is CASSPPTRTTDTQYF. CDR3 DNA sequence: TGTGCCAGCAGCCCACCGACACGAACCACAGATACGCAGTATTTT. The J gene is TRBJ2-3, the V gene TRBV7-9; unclear D gene. V lost 5 bases and J 2 bases, leaving 14 bases between the germline ends. This CDR3 contains 15 residues. Germline assignment: CDR1 SEHNR and CDR2 FQNEAQ (reference sequence).

This chain connects TRBV11-1 to TRBJ1-3; D not resolved. Germline CDR1 is SGHAT and CDR2 is FQDESV (reference sequence). The germline V and J ends were trimmed by 3 bases and 0 bases, with 6 bases remaining between them. CDR3 size: 14 residues. CDR3 DNA sequence: TGTGCCAGCAGCTTTCTAGACTCTGGAAACACCATATATTTT. It yields the protein CASSFLDSGNTIYF.

The CDR3 is CASSLDRTGTRGAFF. Written as DNA, the CDR3 is TGTGCCAGCAGCTTGGATAGGACAGGGACCAGAGGAGCTTTCTTT. The J gene is TRBJ1-1, the V gene TRBV5-5, with 8 bases that match TRBD1. V dropped 0 bases and J dropped 10; count of bases not matched to a gene: 11. Germline assignment: CDR1 SGHKS and CDR2 YYEKEE (reference sequence). CDR3 length equals 15 residues.

Written as DNA, the CDR3 is TGTGCCAGCAGCCCCCGGGGGGCGCGCAACACCATATATTTT. It translates to CASSPRGARNTIYF. This rearrangement joins TRBV9 to TRBJ1-3, with a tentative D call TRBD1 (6 bases). There are 14 residues in the CDR3. The germline V and J ends were trimmed by 4 bases and 7 bases, with 15 bases remaining between them. Per the germline V gene, CDR1 is SGDLS and CDR2 is YYNGEE.

V usage is TRBV11-2 and J usage is TRBJ2-1, with 7 bases aligning to TRBD2. Unmatched junction bases numbered 12, after V lost 5 bases and J lost 5 bases. Germline assignment: CDR1 SGHAT and CDR2 FQNNGV. This CDR3 contains 16 residues. CDR3 sequence (DNA): TGTGCCAGCAGCGACTTTCGGAAGGGAGGGCACAATGAGCAGTTCTTC. Its protein is CASSDFRKGGHNEQFF.

V usage is TRBV18 and J usage is TRBJ2-7; a weak D match, TRBD1 (6 bases). V dropped 2 bases and J dropped 1 base, with 12 bases sitting between them. This CDR3 has 15 amino acids. Per the germline V gene, CDR1 is KGHSH and CDR2 is LQKENI. The CDR3 sequence is CASSPNQGWSYEQYF. As DNA, the CDR3 is TGTGCCAGCTCACCAAATCAGGGGTGGTCCTACGAGCAGTACTTC.

The rearrangement joins TRBV29-1 to TRBJ2-7; D may be TRBD1 (5 bases). CDR3 length: 10 amino acids. From germline, CDR1 is SQVTM and CDR2 ANQGSEA. V was clipped by 3 bases and J by 5 bases, with 5 bases between them. The CDR3: CSVEDNEQYF. Here the CDR3 DNA reads TGCAGCGTTGAGGACAACGAGCAGTACTTC.

The CDR3 bases are TGTGCCAGTACGATGGCCTCAGCTAACTATGGCTACACCTTC. Translating gives CASTMASANYGYTF. V gene TRBV19 combines with J gene TRBJ1-2, with D hard to call. V lost 7 bases, J lost 0 bases, and 12 bases lay in between. CDR1 and CDR2 (germline): LNHDA, SQIVND (reference sequence). This CDR3 comprises 14 residues.

The DNA for the CDR3 is TGTGCCAGCAGTGAACGGTTAGCGGGGGACGAGCAGTACTTC. It specifies CASSERLAGDEQYF. The chain couples TRBV6-1 to TRBJ2-7; the match to TRBD2 covers 9 bases. Germline V gives CDR1 MNHNS, CDR2 SASEGT. The CDR3 loop spans 14 amino acids. V gave up 2 bases and J gave up 5 bases; unmatched junction bases: 4.

The rearrangement joins TRBV24-1 to TRBJ2-5, with 11 bases matching TRBD2. Trimming took 6 bases from V and 4 from J; bases not matched to a gene: 9. The V gene's germline CDR1 is KGHDR and CDR2 SFDVKD. The CDR3 is made up of 16 amino acids. The CDR3 bases are TGTGCCACCAGTTCGGCGACTAGCGGGGTTCGAGAGACCCAGTACTTC. Translating it yields CATSSATSGVRETQYF.

This rearrangement joins TRBV5-1 to TRBJ2-5, with TRBD2 matching 9 bases. Germline CDR1 is SGHRS and CDR2 is YFSETQ. V was clipped by 1 base and J by 5 bases; unmatched bases: 12. This CDR3 is 17 amino acids long. CDR3 residues: CASSLLGGGADGETQYF. The CDR3 DNA follows: TGCGCCAGCAGCTTGTTAGGCGGGGGGGCCGATGGGGAGACCCAGTACTTC.